The T cell receptor beta chain described here comes from a study of read filtering for tumor transcriptome and immune sequencing. Molecular barcoded adaptors covering alpha/delta and beta/gamma chains were used on approximately 400 ng RNA. TCRdb called the reads again in MiXCR, with one record for every CDR3 protein. The table shows 50,000 or so distinct CDR3 sequences, with 9.5% to 15% occurring only once. After removal of 6 bases from V and 1 base from J, the junction contained 21 bases not matched to a gene. Germline V gene data show CDR1 as LGHNA and CDR2 as YSLEER. The CDR3 sequence is 20 residues long. This clonotype was observed at least ten times.

Source material: a population of CD138-negative cells sorted from bone marrow. The sequence was collected from a donor aged 40 or older with multiple myeloma. V usage is TRBV4-3 and J usage is TRBJ1-1, with 9 bases identical to TRBD1. DNA for the CDR3: TGCGCCAGCAGACAATTCCGGGACAGGGCCTGGCCTGGGGCGAACACTGAAGCTTTCTTT. It codes for CASRQFRDRAWPGANTEAFF.